Given below is one TCR beta chain in context. Original processing notes: Amplifying reference gene primers gave estimates of nucleated cell counts. Sequencing used immunoSEQ multiplex PCR; TCRdb keeps in-frame clones, though not all of them. V and J calls and clone size are those listed in that table; D and trimming were worked out from the DNA. The sample holds under 250,000 clones; more than 85% are singletons and the top ten take less than 8.5%. In germline, CDR1 is SGDLS, CDR2 YYNGEE. The length of the CDR3 is 14 residues. Trimming stripped 0 bases from V and 4 bases from J, with 11 bases between. The data stem from a study of blood T cell repertoires in COVID-19. Turning to the study itself: Acute and convalescent COVID-19 specimens originated in the United States, Italy and Spain. In each case, the material was cDNA or gDNA derived from T cells, B-cell-depleted T cells, or PBMCs.

Sequenced: peripheral blood. The receptor was isolated from a woman aged 70-85 years with active or convalescent COVID-19. V is TRBV9 and J is TRBJ2-7; D not certain. For the CDR3, the DNA is TGTGCCAGCAGCGTAGGGCAAGTTCAGTACGAGCAGTACTTC. It encodes CASSVGQVQYEQYF.